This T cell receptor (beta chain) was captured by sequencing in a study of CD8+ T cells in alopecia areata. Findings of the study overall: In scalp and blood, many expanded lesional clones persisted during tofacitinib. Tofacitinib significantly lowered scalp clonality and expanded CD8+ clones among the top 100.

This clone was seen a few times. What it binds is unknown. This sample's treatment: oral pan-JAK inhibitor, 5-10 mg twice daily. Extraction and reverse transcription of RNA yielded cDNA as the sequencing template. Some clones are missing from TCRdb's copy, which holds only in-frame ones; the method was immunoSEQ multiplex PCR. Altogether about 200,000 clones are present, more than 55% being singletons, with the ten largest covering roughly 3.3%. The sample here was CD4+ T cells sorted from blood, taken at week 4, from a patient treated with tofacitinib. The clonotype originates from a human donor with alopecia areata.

The CDR3 sequence is CASSPGQGAFNEQFF. CDR3 coding DNA: TGCGCCAGCAGCCCGGGACAGGGGGCGTTTAATGAGCAGTTCTTC. The rearrangement uses TRBV5-1 and TRBJ2-1, with TRBD1 identical over 12 bases. V gave up 4 bases and J gave up 7 bases; unmatched junction bases: 6. The germline CDR1 and CDR2 sequences are SGHRS and YFSETQ. CDR3 length: 15 amino acids.